This T cell receptor (beta chain) was retrieved from a study of T cells expressing NK-cell markers. No DNA is given; TCRdb re-called the 5' RACE reads and lists each CDR3 protein once. This sample contains under 200,000 distinct CDR3 sequences. Germline CDR1 MNHEY, CDR2 SVGAGI. This CDR3 has 15 residues. The sequencing input was blood T cells: a sorted CD56 or NKG2C T cell subset, CD4+ or CD8+ T cells, or bulk PBMC T cells (not recorded which). The chain carries TRBV6-5 and TRBJ1-4; with no DNA, the TCRdb D assignment of TRBD1 cannot be verified. This TCR came from a woman aged 18 to 75 in good health. The CDR3 here is CASSYIDSSNEKLFF.